The 21 T cell receptor beta chains below were found in one sample sequenced in a study of early T cells in non-severe SARS-CoV-2 infection. TCRdb re-called the 5' RACE reads through MiXCR, storing one row per CDR3 protein. This sample has approximately 27,000 distinct CDR3 sequences, with under 10% found just once. The sample comprised whole blood. The source of these receptors is an adult who was a healthcare worker with PCR-confirmed SARS-CoV-2 infection or an uninfected control (not recorded which).

This clonotype appeared many times. The genes are TRBV20-1 and TRBJ1-4; perhaps TRBD1 as D (5 bases). The CDR3 length is 15 residues. Trimming shortened V by 6 bases and J by 7 bases, and 21 bases separated the two germline ends. Looked up from germline, CDR1 is DFQATT and CDR2 is SNEGSKA (reference sequence). This chain's CDR3 is CSASQGGGSGEKLFF. The CDR3 nucleotides are TGCAGTGCCTCGCAAGGCGGGGGTAGCGGTGAAAAACTGTTTTTT.

As to this clonotype: This may stem from a read error, because a much larger clone lies one nucleotide away. The chain uses TRBV19 and TRBJ2-5; a possible D gene is TRBD1 (6 bases). The CDR3 consists of 14 residues. CDR1 and CDR2 from the germline V gene are LNHDA and SQIVND (reference sequence). Deletions cut 6 bases from V and 4 bases from J, with 15 bases between. The CDR3 region has the DNA TGTGCCAGTAGGGGCAGGGGACGGGGAGAGACCCAGTACTTC. This sequence encodes CASRGRGRGETQYF.

The table lists this clonotype with many counts. The V gene is TRBV20-1, the J gene TRBJ2-5, with 7 bases matching TRBD2. The germline CDR1 and CDR2 sequences are DFQATT and SNEGSKA (reference sequence). The CDR3 loop spans 12 amino acids. V was clipped by 6 bases and J by 1 base; unmatched bases: 2. CDR3 loop: CSARTSQETQYF. The DNA of the CDR3 is TGCAGTGCAAGGACTAGCCAAGAGACCCAGTACTTC.

Note on this clonotype: This could be a read error, since a much larger clone is one nucleotide away. The chain carries TRBV10-3 and TRBJ1-1, with 11 positions matching TRBD1. Germline V gene lookup returns CDR1 ENHRY and CDR2 SYGVKD. V was clipped by 8 bases and J by 9 bases; unmatched bases: 8. The CDR3 is 13 amino acids. For the CDR3, the DNA is TGTGCCATCGGGACAGGGGGGGAGACTAAAGCTTTCTTT. Protein: CAIGTGGETKAFF.

CDR3 in amino acids: CSARSNSYEQYF. The CDR3 nucleotides are TGCAGCGCCAGGAGCAATTCCTACGAGCAGTACTTC. The gene calls are TRBV29-1 and TRBJ2-7; D is ambiguous. Trimming stripped 7 bases from V and 1 base from J, with 11 bases between. The CDR3 runs 12 residues. Germline V lookup: CDR1 SQVTM, CDR2 ANQGSEA.

This clonotype was detected many times. The V and J genes are TRBV4-3 and TRBJ1-2; D is unclear. Germline CDR1 reads LGHNA; CDR2 reads YSLEER. V lost 3 bases, J lost 6 bases, and 11 bases lay in between. The CDR3 is 13 amino acids. CDR3 sequence reads: CASSHLDRDGYTF. The CDR3 region has the DNA TGCGCCAGCAGCCACTTGGACCGAGATGGCTACACCTTC.

This clonotype turned up a few times. The V gene is TRBV3-1, the J gene TRBJ2-3, with D perhaps TRBD1 or TRBD2 (5 bases each). Germline CDR1 LGHDT, CDR2 YNNKEL (reference sequence). The V end was cut by 0 bases, the J end by 0 bases, with 7 bases between. There are 15 residues in the CDR3. The CDR3 sequence: CASSQEGDSTDTQYF. The CDR3 region has the DNA TGTGCCAGCAGCCAAGAGGGGGATAGCACAGATACGCAGTATTTT.

This clonotype was picked up many times. The V call is TRBV20-1, the J call TRBJ2-2, with D perhaps TRBD2 (5 bases). Between the trimmed V and J ends, which lost 1 base and 5 bases, there was a span of 11 bases. Germline values: CDR1 DFQATT, CDR2 SNEGSKA (reference sequence). CDR3 length equals 14 residues. CDR3 region: CSARVPPGTGELFF. The CDR3, as DNA: TGCAGTGCTAGAGTCCCCCCGGGGACCGGGGAGCTGTTTTTT.

The J gene is TRBJ2-7, the V gene TRBV20-1; TRBD2 agrees at 8 bases. V gave up 0 bases and J gave up 3 bases; unmatched junction bases: 4. Germline V gene lookup returns CDR1 DFQATT and CDR2 SNEGSKA (reference sequence). The CDR3 runs to 14 residues. The CDR3 nucleotides are TGCAGTGCTAGAGATAGGCGGGGGGACTACGAGCAGTACTTC. Protein sequence: CSARDRRGDYEQYF.

The chain uses TRBV7-2 and TRBJ2-5; D call uncertain. Per the germline V gene, CDR1 is SGHTA and CDR2 is FQGNSA. V was pared by 5 bases and J by 3 bases, with 7 bases between. The CDR3 extends over 12 amino acids. DNA of the CDR3: TGTGCCAGCAGCCGCATAGAAGAGACCCAGTACTTC. Protein sequence: CASSRIEETQYF. The variable domain in full, with the rest retrieved from reference TRBV7-2 and TRBJ2-5, is GAGVSQSPSNKVTEKGKDVELRCDPISGHTALYWYRQSLGQGLEFLIYFQGNSAPDKSGLPSDRFSAERTGGSVSTLTIQRTQQEDSAVYLCASSRIEETQYFGPGTRLLVL.

The sample holds many counts of this clonotype. The chain joins TRBV29-1 to TRBJ2-7; D is perhaps TRBD1 (5 bases). Germline V gene sequence: CDR1 SQVTM, CDR2 ANQGSEA. The V end lost 5 bases, the J end lost 5 bases, and 19 bases lay between the germline ends. CDR3 length equals 14 residues. The CDR3 is CSVYQSGASNEQYF. The CDR3 region has the DNA TGCAGCGTTTATCAAAGTGGGGCAAGTAACGAGCAGTACTTC.

This clonotype was seen ten or more times. The chain has TRBV6-2 or TRBV6-3 and TRBJ2-3; D not resolved. There are 13 residues in the CDR3. The V gene lost 3 bases and the J gene lost 3 bases, with 7 bases spanning the gap. Germline V CDR1 and CDR2: MNHEY, SVGEGT. CDR3 DNA sequence: TGTGCCAGCAGTTATTACCGAACAGATACGCAGTATTTT. It codes for CASSYYRTDTQYF.

This clonotype was seen repeatedly, ten times or more. The genes are TRBV7-9 and TRBJ1-2, with no clear D. Trimming cost V 5 bases and J 4 bases, with 14 bases left between them. The CDR3 is 14 residues long. In germline, CDR1 is SEHNR, CDR2 FQNEAQ (reference sequence). The CDR3 protein is CASSRFGLLYGYTF. CDR3 coding DNA: TGTGCCAGCAGCAGGTTCGGTCTACTCTATGGCTACACCTTC.

This clonotype was seen repeatedly, ten times or more. This chain joins TRBV7-9 and TRBJ2-5; D ambiguous. This CDR3 is built from 14 residues. In germline, CDR1 is SEHNR, CDR2 FQNEAQ (reference sequence). With 7 bases removed from V and 0 bases from J, the gap between germline ends came to 12 bases. The CDR3 DNA reads as TGTGCCAGCACCCTCTCCCAGTACCAAGAGACCCAGTACTTC. Translation: CASTLSQYQETQYF.

This clonotype has ten or more counts. The V and J genes are TRBV11-2 and TRBJ1-1; D is perhaps TRBD1 (6 bases). The CDR3 extends over 15 amino acids. The V gene lost 1 base and the J gene lost 4 bases, with 13 bases spanning the gap. Per germline, CDR1 SGHAT and CDR2 FQNNGV. This CDR3 is CASSLGVQGGTEAFF. The CDR3 DNA reads as TGTGCCAGCAGCTTAGGGGTACAGGGCGGCACTGAAGCTTTCTTT.

In this sample, this clonotype turned up many times. The chain employs TRBV7-3 and TRBJ2-5, with TRBD2 identical over 10 bases. Germline V lookup: CDR1 SGHTA, CDR2 FQGTGA. The V and J ends lost 5 bases and 7 bases, in that order; junction bases with no gene match: 4. This CDR3 comprises 13 residues. CDR3 loop: CASSTTSGRTQYF. The CDR3 DNA follows: TGTGCCAGCAGCACGACTAGCGGGCGGACCCAGTACTTC.

Remarks on this clonotype: Likely a read error: the CDR3 ends without its conserved phenylalanine or tryptophan. It is unclear where the CDR3 begins or ends on the DNA, so no DNA is shown, and the CDR3 is as TCRdb lists it. V and J are TRBV29-1 and TRBJ1-1. Germline CDR1 is SQVTM and CDR2 is ANQGSEA. The CDR3 spans 11 residues, counting both ends. The CDR3 here is CSDGSNTEAFL.

This clonotype was detected ten times or more. The chain joins TRBV10-3 to TRBJ1-5; possibly TRBD1 for D (5 bases). Germline-derived CDR1 and CDR2 are ENHRY and SYGVKD. V gave up 5 bases and J gave up 6 bases, with 14 bases separating them. The CDR3 sequence is 14 residues long. Written as DNA, the CDR3 is TGTGCCATCAGTAACCCAGGGTTAAGTCAGCCCCAGCATTTT. This gives the protein CAISNPGLSQPQHF.

In this sample, this clonotype turned up a few times. The chain recombines TRBV7-2 with TRBJ1-6; D is undetermined. Trimming took 8 bases from V and 7 from J, leaving 12 bases between them. Germline lookup yields CDR1 SGHTA and CDR2 FQGNSA. This CDR3 comprises 13 residues. The CDR3 loop reads CASGPVGNSPLHF. DNA for the CDR3: TGTGCCAGCGGACCCGTCGGGAATTCACCCCTCCACTTT. Full variable domain (missing parts from reference TRBV7-2 and TRBJ1-6): GAGVSQSPSNKVTEKGKDVELRCDPISGHTALYWYRQSLGQGLEFLIYFQGNSAPDKSGLPSDRFSAERTGGSVSTLTIQRTQQEDSAVYLCASGPVGNSPLHFGNGTRLTVT.

The sample holds many counts of this clonotype. This sequence joins TRBV7-2 and TRBJ2-5; D possibly corresponds to TRBD1 (5 bases). The germline V and J ends were trimmed by 6 bases and 9 bases, with 17 bases remaining between them. The CDR3 covers 13 residues. Per the germline V gene, CDR1 is SGHTA and CDR2 is FQGNSA. CDR3 sequence reads: CASSWGTVPSQYF. In DNA form, the CDR3 reads TGTGCCAGCAGTTGGGGCACGGTACCATCCCAGTACTTC.

In this sample, this clonotype turned up a few times. J is TRBJ2-3 and V is TRBV9; D is perhaps TRBD1 or TRBD2 (5 bases each). The CDR3 length is 13 residues. Between the trimmed V and J ends, which lost 3 bases and 7 bases, there was a span of 12 bases. Looked up from germline, CDR1 is SGDLS and CDR2 is YYNGEE. The CDR3 DNA is TGTGCCAGCAGCGAGGGGAGTCAGAATACGCAGTATTTT. Translated: CASSEGSQNTQYF.